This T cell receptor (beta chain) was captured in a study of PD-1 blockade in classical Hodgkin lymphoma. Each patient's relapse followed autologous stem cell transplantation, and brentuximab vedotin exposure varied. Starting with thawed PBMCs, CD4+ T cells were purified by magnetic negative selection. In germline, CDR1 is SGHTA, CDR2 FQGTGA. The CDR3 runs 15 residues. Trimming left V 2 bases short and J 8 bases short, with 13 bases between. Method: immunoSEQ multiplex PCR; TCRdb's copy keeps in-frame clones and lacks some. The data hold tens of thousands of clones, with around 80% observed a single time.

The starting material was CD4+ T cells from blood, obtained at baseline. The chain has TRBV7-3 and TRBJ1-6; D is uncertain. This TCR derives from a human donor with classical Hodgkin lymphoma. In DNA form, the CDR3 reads TGTGCCAGCAGCTTAGACGGGCCCCCTTATTCACCCCTCCACTTT. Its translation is CASSLDGPPYSPLHF.